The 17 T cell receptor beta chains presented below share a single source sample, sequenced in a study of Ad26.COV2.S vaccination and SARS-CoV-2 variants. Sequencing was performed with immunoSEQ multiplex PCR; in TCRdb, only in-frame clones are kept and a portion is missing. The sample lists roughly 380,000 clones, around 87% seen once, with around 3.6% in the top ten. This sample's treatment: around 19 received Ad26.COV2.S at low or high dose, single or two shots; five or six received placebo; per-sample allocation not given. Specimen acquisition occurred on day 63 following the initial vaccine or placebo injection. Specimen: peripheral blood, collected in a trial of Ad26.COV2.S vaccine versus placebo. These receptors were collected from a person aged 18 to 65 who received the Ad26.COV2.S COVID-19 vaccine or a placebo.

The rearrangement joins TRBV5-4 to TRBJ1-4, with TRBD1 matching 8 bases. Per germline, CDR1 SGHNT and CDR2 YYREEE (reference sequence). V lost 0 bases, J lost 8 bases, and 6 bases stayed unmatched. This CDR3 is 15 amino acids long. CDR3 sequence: CASSLDPGGNEKLFF. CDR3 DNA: TGTGCCAGCAGCTTGGATCCAGGGGGCAACGAAAAACTGTTTTTT.

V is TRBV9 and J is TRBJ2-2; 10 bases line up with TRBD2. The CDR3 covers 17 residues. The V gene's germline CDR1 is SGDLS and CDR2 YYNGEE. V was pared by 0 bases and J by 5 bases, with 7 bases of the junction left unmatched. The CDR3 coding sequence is TGTGCCAGCAGCGTAGTTAGTAGCGGGGGGAGTACCGGGGAGCTGTTTTTT. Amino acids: CASSVVSSGGSTGELFF.

This CDR3 reads CASSAGGRASGFSSYEQYF. The CDR3 bases are TGCGCCAGCAGCGCCGGTGGCCGGGCTAGCGGGTTTAGCTCCTACGAGCAGTACTTC. The V call is TRBV5-1, the J call TRBJ2-7; TRBD2 matches at 8 bases. The germline V gene has CDR1 SGHRS and CDR2 YFSETQ. This CDR3 has 19 amino acids. J gave up 0 bases and V 4 bases, and 18 bases lay outside the gene matches.

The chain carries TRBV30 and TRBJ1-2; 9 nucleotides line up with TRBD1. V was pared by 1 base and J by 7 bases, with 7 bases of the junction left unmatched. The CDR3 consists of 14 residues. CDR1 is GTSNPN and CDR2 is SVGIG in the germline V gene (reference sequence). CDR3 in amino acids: CAWSGLDRGTGYTF. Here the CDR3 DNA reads TGTGCCTGGAGTGGATTAGACAGGGGGACTGGCTACACCTTC.

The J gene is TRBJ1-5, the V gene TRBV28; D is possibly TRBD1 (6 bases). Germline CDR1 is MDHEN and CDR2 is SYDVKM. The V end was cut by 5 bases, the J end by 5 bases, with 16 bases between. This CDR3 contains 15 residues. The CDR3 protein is CASSPPQGQDQPQHF. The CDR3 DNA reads TGTGCCAGCAGTCCTCCGCAGGGGCAAGATCAGCCCCAGCATTTT.

The CDR3 nucleotides are TGTGCCAGCTCATCCATCAGAGAGGGGAAAGCTTTCTTT. It is translated as CASSSIREGKAFF. The chain employs TRBV18 and TRBJ1-1; tentative D call: TRBD1 (5 bases). CDR3 length equals 13 residues. CDR1 KGHSH and CDR2 LQKENI come from the germline V gene. The ends were cut back, 5 bases at V and 9 bases at J, with 16 bases in the middle.

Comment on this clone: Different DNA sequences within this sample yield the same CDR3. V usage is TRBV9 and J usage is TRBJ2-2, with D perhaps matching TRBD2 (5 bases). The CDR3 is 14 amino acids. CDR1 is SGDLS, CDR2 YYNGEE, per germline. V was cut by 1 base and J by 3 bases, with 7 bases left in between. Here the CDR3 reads CASSVRGDTGELFF. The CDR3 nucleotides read TGTGCCAGCAGCGTACGGGGAGACACCGGGGAGCTGTTTTTT.

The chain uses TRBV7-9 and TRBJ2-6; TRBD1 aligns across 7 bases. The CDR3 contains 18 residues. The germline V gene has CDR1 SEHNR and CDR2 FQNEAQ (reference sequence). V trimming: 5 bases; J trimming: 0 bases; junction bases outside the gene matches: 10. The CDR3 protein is CASSIPGQITSGANVLTF. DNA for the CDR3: TGTGCCAGCAGCATTCCGGGACAGATCACCTCTGGGGCCAACGTCCTGACTTTC.

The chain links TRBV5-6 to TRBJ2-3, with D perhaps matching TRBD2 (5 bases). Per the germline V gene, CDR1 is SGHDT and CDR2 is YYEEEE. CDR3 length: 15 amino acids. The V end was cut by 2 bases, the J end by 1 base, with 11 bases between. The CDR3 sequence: CASSFRGWGTDTQYF. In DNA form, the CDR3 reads TGTGCCAGCAGCTTCCGGGGATGGGGCACAGATACGCAGTATTTT.

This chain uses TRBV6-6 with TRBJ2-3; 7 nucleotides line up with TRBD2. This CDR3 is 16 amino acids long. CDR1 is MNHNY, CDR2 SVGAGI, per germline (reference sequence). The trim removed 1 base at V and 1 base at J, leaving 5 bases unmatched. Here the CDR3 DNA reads TGTGCCAGCAGTTACTGGAAGAGCGGGGGCACAGATACGCAGTATTTT. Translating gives CASSYWKSGGTDTQYF.

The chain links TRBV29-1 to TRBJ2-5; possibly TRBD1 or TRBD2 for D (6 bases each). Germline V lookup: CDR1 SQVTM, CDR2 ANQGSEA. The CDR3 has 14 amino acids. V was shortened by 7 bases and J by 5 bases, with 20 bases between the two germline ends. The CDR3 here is CSGLGLNRDETQYF. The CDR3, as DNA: TGCAGCGGACTAGGGCTCAACAGGGATGAGACCCAGTACTTC.

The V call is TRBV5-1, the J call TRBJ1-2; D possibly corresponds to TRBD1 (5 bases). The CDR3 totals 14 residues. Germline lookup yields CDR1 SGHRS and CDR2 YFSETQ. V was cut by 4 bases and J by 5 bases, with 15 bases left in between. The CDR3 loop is CASSITGTAYGYTF. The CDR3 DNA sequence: TGCGCCAGCAGCATAACCGGGACGGCGTATGGCTACACCTTC. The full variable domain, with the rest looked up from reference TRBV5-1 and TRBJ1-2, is KAGVTQTPRYLIKTRGQQVTLSCSPISGHRSVSWYQQTPGQGLQFLFEYFSETQRNKGNFPGRFSGRQFSNSRSEMNVSTLELGDSALYLCASSITGTAYGYTFGSGTRLTVV.

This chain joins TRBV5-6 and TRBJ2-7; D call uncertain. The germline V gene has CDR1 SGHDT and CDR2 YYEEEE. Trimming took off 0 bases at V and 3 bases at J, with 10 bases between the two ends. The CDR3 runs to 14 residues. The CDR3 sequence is CASSLAGDFYEQYF. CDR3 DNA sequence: TGTGCCAGCAGCTTGGCAGGAGACTTCTACGAGCAGTACTTC.

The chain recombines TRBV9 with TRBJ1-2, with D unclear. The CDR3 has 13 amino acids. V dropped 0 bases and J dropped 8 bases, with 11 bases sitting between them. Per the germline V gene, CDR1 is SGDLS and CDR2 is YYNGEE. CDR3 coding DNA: TGTGCCAGCAGCGTAGGTAGCGGGTTCGGCTACACCTTC. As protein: CASSVGSGFGYTF.

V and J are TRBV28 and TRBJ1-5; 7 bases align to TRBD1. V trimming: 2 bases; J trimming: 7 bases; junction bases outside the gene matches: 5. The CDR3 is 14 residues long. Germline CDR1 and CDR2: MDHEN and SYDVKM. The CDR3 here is CASSLHRGGQPQHF. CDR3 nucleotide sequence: TGTGCCAGCAGTTTACACAGGGGCGGGCAGCCCCAGCATTTT.

CDR3 region: CAISESQRGPVDTQYF. The CDR3 DNA reads as TGTGCCATCAGTGAGTCCCAGCGGGGGCCGGTAGATACGCAGTATTTT. The chain carries TRBV10-3 and TRBJ2-3, with 8 nucleotides matching TRBD2. The CDR3 runs to 16 residues. In germline, CDR1 is ENHRY, CDR2 SYGVKD. The trim removed 0 bases at V and 5 bases at J, leaving 7 bases unmatched.

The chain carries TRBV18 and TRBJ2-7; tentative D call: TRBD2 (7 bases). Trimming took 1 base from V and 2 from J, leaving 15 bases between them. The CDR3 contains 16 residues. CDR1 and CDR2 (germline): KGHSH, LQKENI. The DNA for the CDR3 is TGTGCCAGCTCACCACGGGGAGGGACACGGGCCTACGAGCAGTACTTC. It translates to CASSPRGGTRAYEQYF. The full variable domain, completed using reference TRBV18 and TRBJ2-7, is NAGVMQNPRHLVRRRGQEARLRCSPMKGHSHVYWYRQLPEEGLKFMVYLQKENIIDESGMPKERFSAEFPKEGPSILRIQQVVRGDSAAYFCASSPRGGTRAYEQYFGPGTRLTVT.